This T cell receptor beta chain was identified during a study of T cells in Graves' hyperthyroidism and ophthalmopathy. Points from the study as a whole: Most clonotypes expanded in thyroid above 0.001 were likewise present in blood. From stable hyperthyroidism, ophthalmopathy was separated by a 13 V-J model.

This clonotype was observed at least ten times. Its antigen is not known. Regions amplified from RNA transcripts were the TCR beta CDR3 regions. A first-round RT-PCR of the TCR CDR3 used the HTBI primer set. TCRdb re-analysed the multiplex PCR reads in MiXCR, keeping a single row per CDR3 protein. The table has about 420,000 distinct CDR3 sequences, approximately 14% seen once. Deletions cut 1 base from V and 4 bases from J, with 11 bases between. Germline V gene lookup returns CDR1 MNHNS and CDR2 SASEGT. The CDR3 runs to 15 residues. This rearrangement joins TRBV6-1 to TRBJ1-3, with D unresolved. This receptor was obtained from a woman aged 18-29 years with Graves' hyperthyroidism. Sequenced: blood. The CDR3 loop is CASSEGGLSGNTIYF. Written as DNA, the CDR3 is TGTGCCAGCAGTGAAGGTGGACTCTCCGGAAACACCATATATTTT.